This T cell receptor beta chain was sequenced during a study of shared clonotypes between healthy human individuals. Study context: A donor's plate count was three for CD4 naive and three for CD4 memory; CD8 naive had two and CD8 memory one. General study results and limits: Collection of samples was limited to blood; tissue repertoires likely differ.

The CDR3 length is 14 residues. Germline values: CDR1 MDHEN, CDR2 SYDVKM. The germline V and J ends were trimmed by 4 bases and 6 bases, with 16 bases remaining between them. This clone came up a few times. Its target is unknown. Only in-frame clones appear in the TCRdb table, and some are missing; sequencing was by immunoSEQ multiplex PCR. The top ten clones hold approximately 25% of a sample with 95,000 to 120,000 clones, under 70% of them seen once. Sequencing used memory CD8+ T cells sorted from blood. As to subset: CD45RO+ cells pooled with CCR7-negative TemRA cells. The rearrangement joins TRBV28 to TRBJ2-7; the D gene is possibly TRBD1 (6 bases). This TCR derives from a woman aged 30 to 39 in good health. The CDR3 coding sequence is TGTGCCAGCAGTTCTCACCGGGACACACTCGAGCAGTACTTC. Translating it yields CASSSHRDTLEQYF.